This T cell receptor (beta chain) is drawn from a study of cytotoxic CD8 clonotypes in ibrutinib-treated CLL (TCRdb year 2021). Study-level background: The cohort was composed of under 12 relapsed/refractory and fewer than 16 treatment-naive patients; IGHV unmutated status was identified in 17 patients. Partial responses were observed in some 24 patients and complete responses in 2; after a median follow-up of around 64 months, remission was maintained in 15 or so patients and progression was observed in roughly twelve. Samples at response were collected after a median of roughly twelve months of treatment, with a range of about 6 to 36 months. Samples averaged about 260,000 productive templates and roughly 86,000 productive rearrangements. Of the 90 or so participants in the trial, about 26 had longitudinal samples available. Cryopreserved peripheral blood mononuclear cells were collected before treatment, at response, and at either disease progression or sustained remission. Results and caveats for the whole study, not just this receptor: Sustained-remission and progressing patients did not have matched sampling times, and lymph node repertoires were not examined. Public clonotypes were found to be uncommon and were observed to contract or remain stable during treatment; the increase in clonality was shown to reflect expansion of private clonotypes at ibrutinib response. Baseline clonality was found to be higher than that of age-matched healthy donors and was strongly correlated with circulating CD8+ T-cell counts. Clonality increased at ibrutinib response, stayed stable in sustained remission, and fell back toward baseline at progression.

Inclusive of the bounding cysteine and phenylalanine, the CDR3 is 17 residues long. The CDR3 DNA has 51 bases and is translated from base 1. The V end gives up 1 base and the J end 7 bases, leaving 14 bases in the junction not matched to a gene. According to the germline V gene, CDR1 reads SGHAT and CDR2 reads FQNNGV. For TCR beta library preparation, around 2 micrograms of genomic DNA were isolated from cryopreserved PBMCs. Longitudinal blood samples from CLL patients on ibrutinib monotherapy underwent high-throughput TCR beta sequencing. The patients took part in an open-label, single-center phase 2 trial of ibrutinib monotherapy. The goal of deep resolution MiSeq sequencing was a depth between 1 in 1 million and 1 in 200,000 T cells, and coverage averaged 10x per clonotype. The immunoSEQ hsTCRB Kit was used to generate the TCR beta libraries. The authors' analysis ran thus. Data were analyzed with ImmunoSEQ Data Assistant and ImmunoSEQ Analyzer, with V, D and J genes assigned per IMGT definitions. Clonality, which ranges from 0 to 1, was calculated by subtracting the normalized Shannon entropy of productive rearrangement frequencies from one. Public clonotype analysis was restricted to overrepresented clonotypes comprising at least 0.05% of each patient's repertoire. Some 14 age-matched healthy donor repertoires from immuneACCESS served as clonality controls. In its TCRdb copy, this immuneACCESS table keeps in-frame sequences only and misses some clones. Where compared with another copy, unresolved V genes explain less than half of these, and the others have no known cause. Clone size and the V and J calls come from that table; the DNA yielded D and trimming. This sample has some 84,000 clones in its table, and around 84% of those were observed once. Roughly 5.4% of the sample lies in the top ten.

This clone was picked up many times. Its antigen is still unknown. Per-nucleotide qualities are absent, and no much larger clonotype sits a single base away. The sample in question was PBMCs, obtained before ibrutinib treatment. The clonotype comes from a human donor with chronic lymphocytic leukemia. Recombination linked TRBV11-2 to TRBJ2-7, and TRBD1 aligns with 9 junction nucleotides. The CDR3 here reads CASSLVDPGQGADEQYF. DNA sequence: TGTGCCAGCAGCTTAGTGGACCCGGGACAGGGAGCAGATGAGCAGTACTTC.